Listed here are 14 T cell receptor beta chains from one sample, sequenced in a study of blood T cell repertoires in COVID-19. The method was immunoSEQ multiplex PCR; TCRdb's version includes in-frame clones alone and lacks a portion of them. The data contain about 39,000 clones, approximately 94% of them singletons. The sample taken for sequencing was peripheral blood. The receptors originated from a human donor with active COVID-19. The donor label of this sample is uncertain.

The chain uses TRBV7-8 and TRBJ1-5; TRBD1 matches at 7 bases. Germline CDR1 reads SGHVS; CDR2 reads FQNEAQ. V was pared by 4 bases and J by 3 bases, with 9 bases of the junction left unmatched. CDR3 length: 16 amino acids. In DNA form, the CDR3 reads TGTGCCAGCAGCTGGGAACAGGGGAACGCCAATCAGCCCCAGCATTTT. It encodes CASSWEQGNANQPQHF.

The rearrangement uses TRBV5-1 and TRBJ2-2, with D perhaps matching TRBD1 (5 bases). Germline values: CDR1 SGHRS, CDR2 YFSETQ. The CDR3 is 16 residues long. The germline V and J ends were trimmed by 0 bases and 0 bases, with 9 bases remaining between them. The DNA of the CDR3 is TGCGCCAGCAGCTTGGACAGGCCCGCGAACACCGGGGAGCTGTTTTTT. Translated: CASSLDRPANTGELFF.

The V and J genes are TRBV6-4 and TRBJ2-7, with D possibly matching TRBD1 (5 bases). V was clipped by 6 bases and J by 4 bases, with 19 bases between them. The CDR3 runs to 15 residues. Germline-derived CDR1 and CDR2 are MRHNA and SNTAGT. CDR3 sequence reads: CASRQDPQGSYEQYF. Here the CDR3 DNA reads TGTGCCAGCAGGCAAGATCCCCAGGGATCGTACGAGCAGTACTTC.

V gene TRBV27 combines with J gene TRBJ2-1; 12 nucleotides match TRBD2. This CDR3 is built from 15 residues. Germline trimming cut 4 bases from V and 11 bases from J; bases unmatched to any gene: 9. Germline V CDR1 and CDR2: MNHEY, SMNVEV (reference sequence). CDR3 coding DNA: TGTGCCAGCAGTTCCGGGACTAGCGGGCCCCGCCAGCAGTTCTTC. Residues: CASSSGTSGPRQQFF.

This sequence joins TRBV5-5 and TRBJ2-3; tentatively, D is TRBD2 (6 bases). This CDR3 comprises 15 residues. Trimming left V 4 bases short and J 2 bases short, with 14 bases between. The germline CDR1 and CDR2 sequences are SGHKS and YYEKEE (reference sequence). The DNA for the CDR3 is TGTGCCAGCAGCCGCGGGGCCATTGACACAGATACGCAGTATTTT. Its protein product is CASSRGAIDTDTQYF.

This sequence joins TRBV20-1 and TRBJ1-1; D is unresolved. CDR1 and CDR2 from the germline V gene are DFQATT and SNEGSKA (reference sequence). The germline V and J ends were trimmed by 3 bases and 1 base, with 12 bases remaining between them. This CDR3 has 14 amino acids. CDR3 protein: CSASQGGGNTEAFF. The CDR3, as DNA: TGCAGTGCTAGTCAAGGTGGAGGGAACACTGAAGCTTTCTTT.

The J gene is TRBJ2-7, the V gene TRBV21-1; the D call of TRBD2 is as the table states it, not checked on the DNA. TRBV21-1 has pseudogene status. The CDR3 runs 17 residues. The CDR3 DNA is TGTGCCAGCAGCCGAAGTGTAGGACTAGCGGGATTCTACGAGCAGTACTTC. This codes for CASSRSVGLAGFYEQYF.

The chain recombines TRBV18 with TRBJ2-1; 13 nucleotides agree with TRBD2. Trimming removed 5 bases from V and 6 bases from J; junction bases left unmatched: 7. The CDR3 is made up of 16 amino acids. Germline V gene sequence: CDR1 KGHSH, CDR2 LQKENI. The CDR3 bases are TGTGCCAGCTCAGAACTAGCGGGAGGGCCTCTCAATGAGCAGTTCTTC. Its protein is CASSELAGGPLNEQFF.

This sequence joins TRBV7-2 and TRBJ2-7; the match to TRBD2 covers 8 bases. Germline loops: CDR1 SGHTA, CDR2 FQGNSA. The CDR3 totals 19 residues. J gave up 5 bases and V 1 base, and 19 bases lay outside the gene matches. The CDR3 region is CASSLVVWTVGTSGNEQYF. The CDR3, as DNA: TGTGCCAGCAGCTTAGTGGTTTGGACGGTAGGTACTAGCGGCAACGAGCAGTACTTC.

This chain links TRBV10-2 with TRBJ2-1; a weak D match, TRBD2 (5 bases). The germline V gene encodes CDR1 WSHSY and CDR2 SAAADI. The CDR3 totals 12 residues. V was cut by 7 bases and J by 8 bases, with 12 bases left in between. CDR3 in DNA: TGCGCCAGCACGGGATCTTGGGATGAGCAGTTCTTC. The encoded protein is CASTGSWDEQFF.

J is TRBJ1-2 and V is TRBV4-1; D uncertain. The CDR3 loop spans 13 amino acids. The ends were cut back, 0 bases at V and 3 bases at J, with 5 bases in the middle. The germline gives CDR1 MGHRA, CDR2 YSYEKL. Here the CDR3 reads CASSQDPDYGYTF. The CDR3 bases are TGCGCCAGCAGCCAAGATCCAGACTATGGCTACACCTTC.

CDR3 sequence reads: CASSYKADSAYEQYF. DNA for the CDR3: TGTGCCAGCAGCTATAAAGCGGACAGTGCCTACGAGCAGTACTTC. The rearrangement uses TRBV7-2 and TRBJ2-7, with a possible D match to TRBD1 (6 bases). This CDR3 has 15 amino acids. Germline V gene data show CDR1 as SGHTA and CDR2 as FQGNSA. V lost 4 bases, J lost 2 bases, and 15 bases lay in between.

This chain joins TRBV6-5 and TRBJ2-1; 7 bases fit TRBD1. The J segment lost 9 bases and the V segment lost 7 bases, leaving 15 bases of the junction unmatched. Germline V gives CDR1 MNHEY, CDR2 SVGAGI. This CDR3 contains 15 residues. As DNA, the CDR3 is TGTGCCAGCAACCTAGACAGGGCCTCCATCTCTGAGCAGTTCTTC. This sequence encodes CASNLDRASISEQFF.

The rearrangement joins TRBV6-5 to TRBJ2-1; D is unresolved. V lost 6 bases and J 7 bases, leaving 7 bases between the germline ends. In germline, CDR1 is MNHEY, CDR2 SVGAGI. The CDR3 runs to 11 residues. CDR3 bases: TGTGCCAGCAGGCGCCTGAATGAGCAGTTCTTC. Residues: CASRRLNEQFF.